This TCR beta chain originates from a study of shared clonotypes between healthy human individuals. General study points: Sharing across four donors was highest in naive CD4 (approximately 5%) and lowest in memory CD8 (0.4%). Estimated richness values were generally larger in naive subsets than in memory subsets.

J was trimmed by 4 bases and V by 3 bases; bases with no gene match: 3. The CDR3 has 15 amino acids. The germline gives CDR1 SGHAT, CDR2 FQNNGV. CD4+ cells yielded CD45RA+ naive and CD45RA-negative memory subsets. Note on this clone: As yet, its antigen is unknown.

A deep-level run was used for the assay. Assay used: immunoSEQ multiplex PCR; TCRdb lists only in-frame clones, some missing. The sample includes roughly 2 million clones, under 97% of them seen just once. V usage is TRBV11-2 and J usage is TRBJ2-1; 10 bases fit TRBD2. Sequenced input: naive CD4+ T cells sorted from blood. Subset described: CD45RA+ positively selected. The TCR originated in a man younger than 30 in good health. The CDR3 sequence: CASSFGLAVYNEQFF. CDR3 bases: TGTGCCAGCAGCTTCGGACTAGCGGTTTACAATGAGCAGTTCTTC. The variable domain in full, completed from reference TRBV11-2 and TRBJ2-1, reads EAGVAQSPRYKIIEKRQSVAFWCNPISGHATLYWYQQILGQGPKLLIQFQNNGVVDDSQLPKDRFSAERLKGVDSTLKIQPAKLEDSAVYLCASSFGLAVYNEQFFGPGTRLTVL.